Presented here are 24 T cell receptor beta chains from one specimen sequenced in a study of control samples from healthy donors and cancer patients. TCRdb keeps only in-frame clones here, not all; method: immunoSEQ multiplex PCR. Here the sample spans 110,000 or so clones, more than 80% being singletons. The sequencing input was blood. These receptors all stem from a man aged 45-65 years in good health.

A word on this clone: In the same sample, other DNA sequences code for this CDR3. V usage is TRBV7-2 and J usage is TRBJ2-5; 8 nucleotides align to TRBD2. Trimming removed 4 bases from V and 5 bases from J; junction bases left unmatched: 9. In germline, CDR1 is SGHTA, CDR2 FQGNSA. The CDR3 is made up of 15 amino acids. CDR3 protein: CASSSRGGLEETQYF. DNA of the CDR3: TGTGCCAGCAGCTCTCGAGGGGGACTAGAGGAGACCCAGTACTTC.

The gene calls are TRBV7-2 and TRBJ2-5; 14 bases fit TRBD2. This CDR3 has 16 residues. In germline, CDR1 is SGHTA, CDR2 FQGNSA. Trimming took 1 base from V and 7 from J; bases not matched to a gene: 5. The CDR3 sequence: CASSLGLAGGKGTQYF. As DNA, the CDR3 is TGTGCCAGCAGCTTAGGACTAGCGGGGGGGAAGGGGACCCAGTACTTC.

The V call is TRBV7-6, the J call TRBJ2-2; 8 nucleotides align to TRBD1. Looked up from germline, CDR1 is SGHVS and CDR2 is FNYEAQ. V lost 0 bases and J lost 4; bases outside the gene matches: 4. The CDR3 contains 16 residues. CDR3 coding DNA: TGTGCCAGCAGCTTAGCGGGGACAGGCGGCACCGGGGAGCTGTTTTTT. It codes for CASSLAGTGGTGELFF.

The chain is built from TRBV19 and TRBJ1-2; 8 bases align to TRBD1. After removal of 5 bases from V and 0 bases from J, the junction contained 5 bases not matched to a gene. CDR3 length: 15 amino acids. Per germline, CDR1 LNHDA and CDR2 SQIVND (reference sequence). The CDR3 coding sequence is TGTGCCAGTAGTCCTGGACAGGGCCCTAACTATGGCTACACCTTC. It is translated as CASSPGQGPNYGYTF.

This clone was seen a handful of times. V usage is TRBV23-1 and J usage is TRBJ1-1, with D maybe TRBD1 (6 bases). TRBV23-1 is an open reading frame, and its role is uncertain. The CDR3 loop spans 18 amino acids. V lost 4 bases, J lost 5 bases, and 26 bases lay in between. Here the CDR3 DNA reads TGCGCCAGCAGTCCAAACCCTAGGAGGGGGGAATCTTTGACTGAAGCTTTCTTT. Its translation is CASSPNPRRGESLTEAFF.

CDR3 DNA: TGTGCCACCAGGGGAGTGAAAGATACGCAGTATTTT. As protein: CATRGVKDTQYF. This rearrangement joins TRBV24-1 to TRBJ2-3; possible D gene TRBD2, 5 bases. Germline values: CDR1 KGHDR, CDR2 SFDVKD. Trimming removed 7 bases from V and 5 bases from J, with 9 bases in between. The CDR3 has 12 residues.

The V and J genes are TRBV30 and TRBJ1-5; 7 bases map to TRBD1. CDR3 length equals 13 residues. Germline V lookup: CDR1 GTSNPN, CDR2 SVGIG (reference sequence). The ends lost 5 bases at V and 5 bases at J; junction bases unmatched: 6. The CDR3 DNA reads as TGTGCCTGGGGGACAGTAAAAGATCAGCCCCAGCATTTT. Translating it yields CAWGTVKDQPQHF.

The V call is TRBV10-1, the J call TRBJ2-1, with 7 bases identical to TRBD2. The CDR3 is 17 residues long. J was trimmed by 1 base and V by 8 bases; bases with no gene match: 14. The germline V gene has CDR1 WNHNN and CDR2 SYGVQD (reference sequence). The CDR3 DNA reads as TGCGCCAGCCAACCGAAGGGAGGGGTTCAGTCCTACAATGAGCAGTTCTTC. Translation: CASQPKGGVQSYNEQFF.

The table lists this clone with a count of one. Here the CDR3 reads CASSSGFNQPQHF. CDR3 DNA sequence: TGTGCCAGCAGTTCAGGGTTCAATCAGCCCCAGCATTTT. The V call is TRBV27, the J call TRBJ1-5; possible D gene TRBD1, 5 bases. Trimming removed 4 bases at V and 3 bases at J, with 7 bases between. CDR3 size: 13 residues. Germline V CDR1 and CDR2: MNHEY, SMNVEV (reference sequence).

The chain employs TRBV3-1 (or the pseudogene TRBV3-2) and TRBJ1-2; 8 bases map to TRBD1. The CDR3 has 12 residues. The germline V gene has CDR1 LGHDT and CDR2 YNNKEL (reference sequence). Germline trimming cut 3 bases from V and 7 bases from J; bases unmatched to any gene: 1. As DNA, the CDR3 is TGTGCCAGCAGCCAGGACAGGGTTGGCTACACCTTC. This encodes CASSQDRVGYTF.

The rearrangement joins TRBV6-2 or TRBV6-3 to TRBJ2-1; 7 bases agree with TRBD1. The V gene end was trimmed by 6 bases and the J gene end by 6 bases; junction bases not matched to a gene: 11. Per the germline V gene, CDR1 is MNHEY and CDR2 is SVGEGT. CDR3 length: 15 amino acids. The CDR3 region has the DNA TGTGCCAGCAGCAAACAGGGGAGTAAGAGCAATGAGCAGTTCTTC. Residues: CASSKQGSKSNEQFF.

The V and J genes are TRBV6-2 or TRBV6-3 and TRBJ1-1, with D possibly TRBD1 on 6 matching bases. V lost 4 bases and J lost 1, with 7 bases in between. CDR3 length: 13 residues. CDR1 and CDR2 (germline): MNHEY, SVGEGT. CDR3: CASSSRGNTEAFF. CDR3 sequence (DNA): TGTGCCAGCAGTTCCAGGGGGAACACTGAAGCTTTCTTT.

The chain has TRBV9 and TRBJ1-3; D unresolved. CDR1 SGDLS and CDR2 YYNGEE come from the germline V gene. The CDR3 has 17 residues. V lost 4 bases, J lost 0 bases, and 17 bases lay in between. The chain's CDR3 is CASSPHSPGVSGNTIYF. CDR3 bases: TGTGCCAGCAGCCCCCACTCCCCAGGCGTCTCTGGAAACACCATATATTTT.

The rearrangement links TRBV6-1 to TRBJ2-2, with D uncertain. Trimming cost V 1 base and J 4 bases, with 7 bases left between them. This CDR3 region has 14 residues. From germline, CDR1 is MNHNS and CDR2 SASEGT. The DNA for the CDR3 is TGTGCCAGCAGTGAAGGGGATCGCACCGGGGAGCTGTTTTTT. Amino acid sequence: CASSEGDRTGELFF.

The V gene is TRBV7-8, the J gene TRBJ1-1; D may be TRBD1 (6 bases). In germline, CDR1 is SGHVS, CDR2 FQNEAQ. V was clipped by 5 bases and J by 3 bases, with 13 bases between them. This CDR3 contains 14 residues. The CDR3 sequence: CASSARDKDTEAFF. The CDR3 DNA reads TGTGCCAGCAGCGCCCGGGACAAAGACACTGAAGCTTTCTTT. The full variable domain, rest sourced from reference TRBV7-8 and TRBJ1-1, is GAGVSQSPRYKVAKRGQDVALRCDPISGHVSLFWYQQALGQGPEFLTYFQNEAQLDKSGLPSDRFFAERPEGSVSTLKIQRTQQEDSAVYLCASSARDKDTEAFFGQGTRLTVV.

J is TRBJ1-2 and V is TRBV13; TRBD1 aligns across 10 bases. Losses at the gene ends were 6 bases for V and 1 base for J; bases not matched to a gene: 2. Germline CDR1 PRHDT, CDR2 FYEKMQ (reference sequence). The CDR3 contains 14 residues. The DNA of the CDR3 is TGTGCCAGCAGGAGGACAGGGGGTAACTATGGCTACACCTTC. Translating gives CASRRTGGNYGYTF.

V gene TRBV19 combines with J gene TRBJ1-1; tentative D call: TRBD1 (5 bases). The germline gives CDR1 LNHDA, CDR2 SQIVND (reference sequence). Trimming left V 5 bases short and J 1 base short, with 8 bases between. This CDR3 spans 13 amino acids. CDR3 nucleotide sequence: TGTGCCAGTAGTGTTGGACAGAACACTGAAGCTTTCTTT. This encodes CASSVGQNTEAFF. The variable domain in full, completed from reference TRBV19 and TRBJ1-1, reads DGGITQSPKYLFRKEGQNVTLSCEQNLNHDAMYWYRQDPGQGLRLIYYSQIVNDFQKGDIAEGYSVSREKKESFPLTVTSAQKNPTAFYLCASSVGQNTEAFFGQGTRLTVV.

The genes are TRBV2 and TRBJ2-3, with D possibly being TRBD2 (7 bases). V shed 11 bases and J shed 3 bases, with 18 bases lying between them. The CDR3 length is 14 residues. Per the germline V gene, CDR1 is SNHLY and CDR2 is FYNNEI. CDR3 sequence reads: CAGQVGGPTDTQYF. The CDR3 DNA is TGTGCCGGCCAGGTCGGGGGGCCAACAGATACGCAGTATTTT.

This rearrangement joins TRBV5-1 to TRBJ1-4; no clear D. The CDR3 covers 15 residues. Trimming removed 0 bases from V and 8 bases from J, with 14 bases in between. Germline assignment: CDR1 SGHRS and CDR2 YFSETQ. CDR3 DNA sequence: TGCGCCAGCAGCTTGGCCAGCGGCGAGTGGGAAAAACTGTTTTTT. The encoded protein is CASSLASGEWEKLFF.

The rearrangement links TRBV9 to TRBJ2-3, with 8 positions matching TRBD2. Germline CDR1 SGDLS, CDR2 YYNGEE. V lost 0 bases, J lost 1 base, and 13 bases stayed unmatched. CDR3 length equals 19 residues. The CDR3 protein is CASSVEGIGAGAGTDTQYF. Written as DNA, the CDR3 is TGTGCCAGCAGCGTAGAAGGGATTGGAGCGGGGGCTGGCACAGATACGCAGTATTTT.

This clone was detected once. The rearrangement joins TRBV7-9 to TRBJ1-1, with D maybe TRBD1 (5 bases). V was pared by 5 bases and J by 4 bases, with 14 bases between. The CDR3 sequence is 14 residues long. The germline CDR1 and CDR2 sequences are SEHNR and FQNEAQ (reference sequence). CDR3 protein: CASSRIRDPTEAFF. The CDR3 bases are TGTGCCAGCAGCCGAATAAGGGACCCCACTGAAGCTTTCTTT.

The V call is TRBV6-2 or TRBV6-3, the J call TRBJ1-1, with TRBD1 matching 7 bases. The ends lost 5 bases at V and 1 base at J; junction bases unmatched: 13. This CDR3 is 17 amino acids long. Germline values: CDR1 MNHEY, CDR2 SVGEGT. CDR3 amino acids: CASSGQARIRGNTEAFF. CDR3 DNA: TGTGCCAGCAGTGGACAGGCGCGAATAAGAGGGAACACTGAAGCTTTCTTT.

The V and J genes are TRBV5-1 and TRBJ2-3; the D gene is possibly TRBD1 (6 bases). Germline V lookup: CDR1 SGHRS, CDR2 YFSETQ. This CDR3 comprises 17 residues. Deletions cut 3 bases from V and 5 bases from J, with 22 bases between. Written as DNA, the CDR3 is TGCGCCAGCAGCTCAAATGGACAGACTGAAGCGCTAGATACGCAGTATTTT. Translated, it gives CASSSNGQTEALDTQYF.

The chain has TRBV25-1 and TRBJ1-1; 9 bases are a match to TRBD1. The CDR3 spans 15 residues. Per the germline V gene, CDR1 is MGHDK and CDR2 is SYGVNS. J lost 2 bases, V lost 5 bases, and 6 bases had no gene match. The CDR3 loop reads CASSRQGVSNTEAFF. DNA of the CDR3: TGTGCCAGCAGTAGACAGGGGGTGTCAAACACTGAAGCTTTCTTT.